This TCR beta chain was sequenced during a study of beta chain features in type 1 diabetes. V lost 0 bases to trimming and J lost 1 base, with 3 bases between them. The CDR3 is made up of 13 amino acids. Germline lookup yields CDR1 SGHRS and CDR2 YFSETQ. This clone was seen only a few times. The antigen remains unidentified. The sample holds other DNA sequences that translate to the same CDR3. Study-level results: Diminished insertions and augmented deletions at VDJ junctions characterized type 1 diabetes patients. The similarity of naive, central memory and Treg TCRB repertoires appeared greater among patients than among healthy donors.

CD4+ cells of the naive, central memory, regulatory and stem cell-like memory types were sorted via CD45RO/CCR7/CD25/CD127/CD95/CD27. The whole isolated RNA underwent reverse transcription, so sequencing captured expressed TCRB transcripts. Assay: immunoSEQ multiplex PCR; the TCRdb copy retains only in-frame clones and omits some. The data contain 810,000 or so clones, roughly a sixth of them singletons. The sequencing sample was made of naive CD4+ T cells from blood. The sequence came from a woman between 18 and 29 years old in good health. This chain joins TRBV5-1 and TRBJ2-3; D is unclear. Here the CDR3 reads CASSLGGTDTQYF. The CDR3 DNA is TGCGCCAGCAGCTTGGGTGGCACAGATACGCAGTATTTT.